A selection of T cell receptor beta chains follows, all from one sample in a study of CD8 T cells in ankylosing spondylitis. TCRdb ran MiXCR on the 5' RACE reads and lists one entry per CDR3 protein. The sample lists 450,000 to 550,000 distinct CDR3 sequences, roughly 5% occurring once. The sequenced sample was blood, either unsorted or a sorted T cell fraction (not recorded which). All receptors come from a male donor with ankylosing spondylitis. Each CDR3 is given with its conserved first and last residue. D genes are given only for firm matches. Clone sizes are given selectively: once, few, many, or a class where the clone is expanded.

>TRBV20-1|many|TRBJ2-5|NA
TGCAGTGCTAGCGGATCGAACGGAGGAGAGACCCAGTACTTC
CSASGSNGGETQYF
>TRBV5-6|many|TRBJ2-3|NA
TGTGCCAGCAGCCTTATTACCACCCGCACAGATACGCAGTATTTT
CASSLITTRTDTQYF
>TRBV6-5|many|TRBJ1-2|NA
TGTGCCAGCAGTTACTCTATGGGCAGGACCTATGGCTACACCTTC
CASSYSMGRTYGYTF
>TRBV10-3|many|TRBJ1-2|NA
TGTGCCATCAGTGAGTCCGGCTTCTATGGCTACACCTTC
CAISESGFYGYTF
>TRBV11-2|NA|TRBJ2-5|NA
TGTGCCAGCAGCTTCGGCCGGGACGGGAAAGAGACCCAGTACTTC
CASSFGRDGKETQYF
>TRBV25-1|many|TRBJ1-3|NA
TGTGCCAGCAGTGATGCGGGGCGAAACACCATATATTTT
CASSDAGRNTIYF
>TRBV15|NA|TRBJ2-5|TRBD2
TGTGCCACCAGCAGAGATAGGCTAGCGGGGGAAGAGACCCAGTACTTC
CATSRDRLAGEETQYF
>TRBV4-3|many|TRBJ2-4|NA
TGCGCCAGCAGCCAAGACGTGGCTAGTGTTGCCAAAAACATTCAGTACTTC
CASSQDVASVAKNIQYF
>TRBV20-1|few|TRBJ1-5|NA
TGCAGTGCATATCATAGCAATCAGCCCCAGCATTTT
CSAYHSNQPQHF
>TRBV12-3/TRBV12-4|many|TRBJ2-2|NA
TGTGCCAGCAGTCCCTCTCCCCGCCGAGGTCCCGGGGAGCTGTTTTTT
CASSPSPRRGPGELFF
>TRBV6-2/TRBV6-3|many|TRBJ2-5|NA
TGTGCCAGCGGACCGGAGCGCAACCAAGAGACCCAGTACTTC
CASGPERNQETQYF
>TRBV5-1|many|TRBJ2-7|TRBD1
TGCGCCAGCAGGCCGGGACAGGGGGCCTCCTACGAGCAGTACTTC
CASRPGQGASYEQYF
>TRBV7-9|many|TRBJ1-1|TRBD1
TGTGCCAGCAGCCGGGGACAGGGTGACACTGAAGCTTTCTTT
CASSRGQGDTEAFF
>TRBV5-1|many|TRBJ1-6|NA
TGCGCCAGCAGCCCAGACGGTGGTCATTCACCCCTCCACTTT
CASSPDGGHSPLHF
>TRBV21-1|many|TRBJ2-1|NA
TGTGCCAGCAGCAAGATCGTTCAGTACAATGAGCAGTTCTTC
CASSKIVQYNEQFF
>TRBV6-2/TRBV6-3|many|TRBJ1-1|NA
TGTGCCAGCAGCTTGGGCCATGTCAAGTACACTGAAGCTTTCTTT
CASSLGHVKYTEAFF
>TRBV21-1|many|TRBJ2-3|NA
TGTGCCAGCAGCAAGAGGACAGGGACCTCCACAGATACGCAGTATTTT
CASSKRTGTSTDTQYF
>TRBV11-2|many|TRBJ1-2|TRBD1
TGTGCCAGCAGCCCCCTAACAGGGGGCGGTGGCTATGGCTACACCTTC
CASSPLTGGGGYGYTF
>TRBV29-1|many|TRBJ1-1|NA
TGCAGCGGAGGGGCCCTGAACACTGAAGCTTTCTTT
CSGGALNTEAFF
>TRBV7-2|many|TRBJ1-5|NA
TGTGCCAGCAGCTTACCCCCCGGGGGGACCCATCAGCCCCAGCATTTT
CASSLPPGGTHQPQHF
>TRBV9|many|TRBJ2-7|TRBD1
TGTGCCAGCAGCGTAGGTCCCGGGACAGGGCAACGCGAGCAGTACTTC
CASSVGPGTGQREQYF
>TRBV4-3|many|TRBJ1-1|NA
TGCGCCAGCAGCCTCACAAGCGGGGTAGGGGCTTTCTTT
CASSLTSGVGAFF
>TRBV9|few|TRBJ2-1|NA
TGTGCCAGCAGCGCCGCGGAAAGGGGGGAATATGAGCAGTTCTTC
CASSAAERGEYEQFF
>TRBV15|many|TRBJ2-7|NA
TGTGCCACCAGCAGGAGAGGACTTTACGAGCAGTACTTC
CATSRRGLYEQYF
>TRBV29-1|many|TRBJ1-1|NA
TGCAGCGTTCCCAGACCTGGGACTGAAGCTTTCTTT
CSVPRPGTEAFF
>TRBV7-2|many|TRBJ2-3|NA
TGTGCCAGCAGCTTAGTATATTGGGGTAGCACAGATACGCAGTATTTT
CASSLVYWGSTDTQYF
>TRBV12-3/TRBV12-4|many|TRBJ2-2|TRBD1
TGTGCCAGCAGCCCCCTGACAGGGGGCGAGTGGGAGCTGTTTTTT
CASSPLTGGEWELFF
>TRBV10-3|many|TRBJ2-5|TRBD1
TGTGCCATCAGTGAAGGACAGGGTGGGTCCCAGTACTTC
CAISEGQGGSQYF
>TRBV6-5|many|TRBJ2-3|NA
TGTGCCAGCAGTTACGTCTTTCGGGAGCGTGGCACAGATACGCAGTATTTT
CASSYVFRERGTDTQYF
>TRBV6-1|many|TRBJ2-6|TRBD1
TGTGCCAGCAGAACGGACAGGGACTCTGGGGCCAACGTCCTGACTTTC
CASRTDRDSGANVLTF
>TRBV5-1|many|TRBJ1-1|TRBD1
TGCGCCAGCAGCTTAAGCGGGGACAGGGGGGGCACTGAAGCTTTCTTT
CASSLSGDRGGTEAFF
>TRBV20-1|few|TRBJ1-5|TRBD1
TGCAGTGCTGGGGACAGGCTAGGGAGCAATCAGCCCCAGCATTTT
CSAGDRLGSNQPQHF
>TRBV25-1|many|TRBJ1-6|NA
TGTGCCAGCAGTGAAGAGCCATTCGGAAGCTCCTATAATTCACCCCTCCACTTT
CASSEEPFGSSYNSPLHF
>TRBV20-1|many|TRBJ1-1|NA
TGCAGTGCAGATCAGGGTATGAACACTGAAGCTTTCTTT
CSADQGMNTEAFF
>TRBV3-1|few|TRBJ1-1|NA
TGTGCCAGCAGCCAAGTCGGGGTTGGAACTGAAGCTTTCTTT
CASSQVGVGTEAFF
>TRBV4-3|many|TRBJ2-7|TRBD1
TGTGCCAGCAGCCAAGACAGGGGCTACGAGCAGTACTTC
CASSQDRGYEQYF
>TRBV12-3/TRBV12-4|many|TRBJ2-1|NA
TGTGCCAGCAGTTTACTGGGTGCTAATGAGCAGTTCTTC
CASSLLGANEQFF
>TRBV29-1|many|TRBJ2-3|NA
TGCAGCGTTGATTGGGGGGACCCAGATACGCAGTATTTT
CSVDWGDPDTQYF
>TRBV7-9|many|TRBJ1-6|NA
TGTGCCAGCAGCTCCGGGACAATTAATTCACCCCTCCACTTT
CASSSGTINSPLHF
>TRBV27|many|TRBJ1-6|NA
TGTGCCAGCAGTCCCCTGGGGAGGGGCGGTAATTCACCCCTCCACTTT
CASSPLGRGGNSPLHF
>TRBV24-1|many|TRBJ2-1|NA
TGTGCCACCAGTGATCCTTTGACAGTTTCTCCCTACAATGAGCAGTTCTTC
CATSDPLTVSPYNEQFF
>TRBV11-2|many|TRBJ1-5|NA
TGTGCCAGCAGCTGGGCAGCCGGGGGGCCCCAGCATTTT
CASSWAAGGPQHF
>TRBV20-1|many|TRBJ2-1|NA
TGCAGTGCCCTTAATCCGGGACTGATCGGGTATGAGCAGTTCTTC
CSALNPGLIGYEQFF
>TRBV7-2|many|TRBJ2-3|NA
TGTGCCAGCCGGCCAAGGCTTAGCACAGATACGCAGTATTTT
CASRPRLSTDTQYF
>TRBV5-6|many|TRBJ2-1|NA
TGTGCCAGCAGCTTGTCCTGGTCGTCAGGGGATGAGCAGTTCTTC
CASSLSWSSGDEQFF
>TRBV5-1|many|TRBJ2-2|TRBD2
TGCGCCAGCAGCTTGCGGCTAGCGGGAGCTCCGAACACCGGGGAGCTGTTTTTT
CASSLRLAGAPNTGELFF
>TRBV20-1|many|TRBJ2-5|TRBD2
TGCAGTGCTAGAGTACTAGCGGGGGGCGGAGAGACCCAGTACTTC
CSARVLAGGGETQYF
>TRBV7-2|many|TRBJ1-1|NA
TGTGCCAGCAGGGGAGGGACCTACACTGAAGCTTTCTTT
CASRGGTYTEAFF
>TRBV4-3|few|TRBJ2-7|TRBD2
TGCGCCAGCAGCCGGGCCGGGACTAGAGGCGACGAGCAGTACTTC
CASSRAGTRGDEQYF
>TRBV7-2|many|TRBJ2-7|NA
TGTGCCAGCAGCTTAGTGATGGGTTACTACGAGCAGTACTTC
CASSLVMGYYEQYF
>TRBV9|few|TRBJ1-1|NA
TGTGCCAGCAGCCCGAGGGACACCGTTAGAGCTTTCTTT
CASSPRDTVRAFF
>TRBV20-1|many|TRBJ2-2|NA
TGCAGTGCTAGAGACACCGGGGAGCTGTTTTTT
CSARDTGELFF
>TRBV5-1|NA|TRBJ2-2|NA
TGCGCCAGCAGCTTCGACTGGGATACCGGGGAGCTGTTTTTT
CASSFDWDTGELFF
>TRBV7-9|many|TRBJ2-2|TRBD2
TGTGCCAGCAGCTTAGCGAACGGGAGGACCGGGGAGCTGTTTTTT
CASSLANGRTGELFF